This TCR beta chain comes out of a study of CD8 T cells in ankylosing spondylitis. Regarding the study as a whole: Disease-linked clones reportedly showed significant enrichment in matched ankylosing spondylitis synovial fluid. Some motif variants had been reported before (in reactive arthritis synovial fluid and blood). The authors found the disease-linked clones to be CD8+ and relatively rare in peripheral blood.

Researchers built TCR beta libraries using quantitative 5'-RACE with molecular barcodes. One entry per CDR3 protein, called by TCRdb with MiXCR from the 5' RACE reads. The table shows some 250,000 distinct CDR3 sequences, with 20% to 30% occurring only once. This clonotype showed up just a few times. Its antigen remains unidentified. The sample consisted of blood, either unsorted or a sorted T cell fraction (not recorded which). This TCR came from a male donor with ankylosing spondylitis or in good health (not recorded which).

Written as DNA, the CDR3 is TGCAGTGCTAGGTCCCCCGCCGAGTACTTC. The encoded protein is CSARSPAEYF. The chain is built from TRBV20-1 and TRBJ2-5, with D hard to call. CDR1 DFQATT and CDR2 SNEGSKA come from the germline V gene (reference sequence). This CDR3 region has 10 residues. The V and J ends lost 3 bases and 12 bases respectively, with 11 bases between them.